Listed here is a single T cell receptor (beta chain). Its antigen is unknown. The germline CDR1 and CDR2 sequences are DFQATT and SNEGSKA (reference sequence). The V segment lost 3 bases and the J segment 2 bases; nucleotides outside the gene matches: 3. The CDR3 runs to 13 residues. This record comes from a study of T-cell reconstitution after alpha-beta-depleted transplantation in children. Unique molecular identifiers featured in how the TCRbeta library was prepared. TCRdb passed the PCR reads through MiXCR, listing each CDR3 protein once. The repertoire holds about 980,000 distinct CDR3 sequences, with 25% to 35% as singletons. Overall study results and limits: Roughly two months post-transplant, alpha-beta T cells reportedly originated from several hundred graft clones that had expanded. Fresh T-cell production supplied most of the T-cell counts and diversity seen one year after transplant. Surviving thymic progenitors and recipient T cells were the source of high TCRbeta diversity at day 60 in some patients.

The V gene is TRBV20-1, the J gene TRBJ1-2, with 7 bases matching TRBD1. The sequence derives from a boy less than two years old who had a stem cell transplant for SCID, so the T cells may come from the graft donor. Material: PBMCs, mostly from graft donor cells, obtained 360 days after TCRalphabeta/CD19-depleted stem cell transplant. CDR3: CSARTGQNYGYTF. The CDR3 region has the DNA TGCAGTGCTAGGACGGGACAGAACTATGGCTACACCTTC.